This T cell receptor beta chain stems from a study of T cell responses to AZD1222 COVID-19 vaccine. Study-wide background: Doses given second, at about 4 or about 12 weeks, were pooled.

Clones were sequenced by immunoSEQ multiplex PCR, and TCRdb holds only the in-frame ones, with some missing. The data show about 120,000 clones, 85% to 90% seen once. Study observations and caveats: Seropositivity was recorded at baseline in only a handful of AZD1222 recipients.

This clone is a singleton in its sample. What it binds is unknown. Per the germline V gene, CDR1 is MDHEN and CDR2 is SYDVKM. Between the trimmed V and J ends, which lost 5 bases and 6 bases, there was a span of 4 bases. The CDR3 totals 11 residues. The chain joins TRBV28 to TRBJ2-2; no firm D call. Specimen: peripheral blood, collected on day 0 of AZD1222 vaccination. This clonotype originated in an adult in good health. CDR3 coding DNA: TGTGCCAGCAGTAGGTCCGGGGAGCTGTTTTTT. Amino acids: CASSRSGELFF.